These 17 T cell receptor beta chains were sequenced from one sample in a study of cytomegalovirus exposure and HLA in healthy donors. Both 60 Vbeta primers and 13 Jbeta primers went into the PCR. Clones were sequenced by immunoSEQ multiplex PCR, and TCRdb holds only the in-frame ones, with some missing. The sample gives approximately 180,000 clones, approximately 82% of which show up once; 2.2% is in the top ten. Sequences were obtained from PBMCs. The receptors stem from a woman in her twenties or thirties in good health and CMV-seronegative.

This rearrangement joins TRBV18 to TRBJ2-7, with a weak D call TRBD1 (6 bases). Germline lookup yields CDR1 KGHSH and CDR2 LQKENI. The CDR3 has 14 amino acids. The V and J ends lost 3 bases and 1 base respectively, with 10 bases between them. The CDR3 loop reads CASSPDSTSYEQYF. In nucleotides, the CDR3 is TGTGCCAGCTCACCGGACAGTACTTCCTACGAGCAGTACTTC.

The chain is built from TRBV28 and TRBJ2-5; 7 bases map to TRBD2. CDR1 and CDR2 from the germline V gene are MDHEN and SYDVKM. The CDR3 has 14 residues. V shed 3 bases, J shed 5 bases, and the junction held 6 bases outside the gene matches. The chain's CDR3 is CASSFPGGRETQYF. Written as DNA, the CDR3 is TGTGCCAGCAGTTTTCCGGGAGGACGGGAGACCCAGTACTTC.

The chain is built from TRBV29-1 and TRBJ2-7, with D unclear. Deletions cut 2 bases from V and 0 bases from J, with 14 bases between. This CDR3 spans 15 amino acids. Germline CDR1 and CDR2: SQVTM and ANQGSEA. The CDR3 region has the DNA TGCAGCGTTGAATCTCCCGCGGAAGGCTCCTACGAGCAGTACTTC. This translates into CSVESPAEGSYEQYF.

The chain uses TRBV2 and TRBJ2-3; 12 nucleotides match TRBD2. The CDR3 length is 15 residues. V lost 8 bases, J lost 0 bases, and 3 bases stayed unmatched. The germline V gene encodes CDR1 SNHLY and CDR2 FYNNEI. The CDR3 reads CASPGLAGSTDTQYF. CDR3 in DNA: TGTGCCAGCCCCGGACTAGCGGGGAGCACAGATACGCAGTATTTT.

This chain joins TRBV29-1 and TRBJ2-3; 8 bases map to TRBD1. The ends lost 4 bases at V and 3 bases at J; junction bases unmatched: 6. Germline V gene lookup returns CDR1 SQVTM and CDR2 ANQGSEA. The CDR3 contains 14 residues. The CDR3 coding sequence is TGCAGCGTTGGGACAGGGAGTGGGACAGATACGCAGTATTTT. Amino acid sequence: CSVGTGSGTDTQYF.

V and J are TRBV7-8 and TRBJ1-5; D remains unclear. Between the trimmed V and J ends, which lost 1 base and 7 bases, there was a span of 11 bases. The V gene's germline CDR1 is SGHVS and CDR2 FQNEAQ. The CDR3 totals 14 residues. The CDR3 sequence is CASSLEGGNQPQHF. Here the CDR3 DNA reads TGTGCCAGCAGCTTAGAGGGCGGGAACCAGCCCCAGCATTTT.

The CDR3 coding sequence is TGTGCCACCAGCACGCGTCGTACGGGGGGCTATACAGATACGCAGTATTTT. It specifies CATSTRRTGGYTDTQYF. The chain combines TRBV15 with TRBJ2-3; D might be TRBD2 (7 bases). The CDR3 covers 17 residues. V gave up 4 bases and J gave up 3 bases, with 20 bases separating them. Per the germline V gene, CDR1 is LNHNV and CDR2 is YYDKDF (reference sequence).

The chain joins TRBV7-2 to TRBJ2-3, with 14 bases fitting TRBD2. The J segment lost 5 bases and the V segment lost 3 bases, leaving 4 bases of the junction unmatched. CDR1 and CDR2 (germline): SGHTA, FQGNSA. This CDR3 spans 16 amino acids. The CDR3 spells CASSFRLAGGRDTQYF. In DNA, the CDR3 is TGTGCCAGCAGCTTTCGACTAGCGGGGGGGAGAGATACGCAGTATTTT.

This sequence joins TRBV5-6 and TRBJ2-7; 8 bases match TRBD2. Germline-derived CDR1 and CDR2 are SGHDT and YYEEEE. The trim removed 4 bases at V and 6 bases at J, leaving 15 bases unmatched. CDR3 length: 16 residues. CDR3 sequence: CASSPPSGRALREQYF. The CDR3 DNA reads TGTGCCAGCAGCCCCCCTTCCGGGAGGGCCCTCCGCGAGCAGTACTTC.

This clone appeared once. The V and J genes are TRBV7-2 and TRBJ2-7; D possibly corresponds to TRBD2 (6 bases). Germline CDR1 and CDR2: SGHTA and FQGNSA. The CDR3 contains 17 residues. The V and J ends lost 0 bases and 4 bases respectively, with 19 bases between them. CDR3 DNA: TGTGCCAGCAGCTTAGCTAGGGGCGGGGAAGCACGGTACGAGCAGTACTTC. Protein: CASSLARGGEARYEQYF. The variable domain in full, with the rest retrieved from reference TRBV7-2 and TRBJ2-7, is GAGVSQSPSNKVTEKGKDVELRCDPISGHTALYWYRQSLGQGLEFLIYFQGNSAPDKSGLPSDRFSAERTGGSVSTLTIQRTQQEDSAVYLCASSLARGGEARYEQYFGPGTRLTVT.

This clone was observed a single time. This chain uses TRBV7-2 with TRBJ2-5; 8 nucleotides match TRBD2. Germline CDR1 is SGHTA and CDR2 is FQGNSA. CDR3 length equals 12 residues. The V segment lost 8 bases and the J segment 5 bases; nucleotides outside the gene matches: 4. The CDR3 nucleotides are TGTGCCAGCGCGGGAGGAGGGGAGACCCAGTACTTC. This translates into CASAGGGETQYF.

The V and J genes are TRBV5-1 and TRBJ1-2; 11 nucleotides line up with TRBD1. This CDR3 is built from 14 residues. From germline, CDR1 is SGHRS and CDR2 YFSETQ. The V and J ends lost 4 bases and 5 bases, in that order; junction bases with no gene match: 4. CDR3 sequence reads: CASSGGQGEYGYTF. The CDR3 nucleotides are TGCGCCAGCAGCGGGGGACAGGGGGAGTATGGCTACACCTTC.

The rearrangement links TRBV5-6 to TRBJ2-7; 7 bases line up with TRBD1. This CDR3 region has 14 residues. With 2 bases clipped from V and 2 bases from J, the junction kept 4 bases outside the gene matches. Germline assignment: CDR1 SGHDT and CDR2 YYEEEE. CDR3 amino acids: CASSFYRGTYEQYF. The CDR3 region has the DNA TGTGCCAGCAGCTTTTACAGGGGAACCTACGAGCAGTACTTC.

This clone was counted once. The chain couples TRBV19 to TRBJ1-1, with a weak D call TRBD1 (6 bases). Germline CDR1 and CDR2: LNHDA and SQIVND (reference sequence). V was cut by 3 bases and J by 2 bases, with 10 bases left in between. There are 14 residues in the CDR3. This CDR3 is CASSIRGINTEAFF. The CDR3 DNA reads TGTGCCAGTAGTATCAGGGGAATCAACACTGAAGCTTTCTTT. Full variable domain (outside the CDR3, taken from reference TRBV19 and TRBJ1-1): DGGITQSPKYLFRKEGQNVTLSCEQNLNHDAMYWYRQDPGQGLRLIYYSQIVNDFQKGDIAEGYSVSREKKESFPLTVTSAQKNPTAFYLCASSIRGINTEAFFGQGTRLTVV.

The chain recombines TRBV4-2 with TRBJ2-5; maybe TRBD1 (5 bases). The CDR3 runs 16 residues. Trimming shortened V by 4 bases and J by 6 bases, and 21 bases separated the two germline ends. Per the germline V gene, CDR1 is LGHNA and CDR2 is YNFKEQ. The DNA for the CDR3 is TGTGCCAGCAGCCCTCATATTTTAGGGCAGGGAAAGACCCAGTACTTC. It is translated as CASSPHILGQGKTQYF.

This chain joins TRBV2 and TRBJ1-2; tentative D call: TRBD1 (6 bases). Germline V lookup: CDR1 SNHLY, CDR2 FYNNEI. The CDR3 totals 15 residues. V was cut by 6 bases and J by 0 bases, with 14 bases left in between. The CDR3 here is CASSRQVLANYGYTF. CDR3 in DNA: TGTGCCAGCAGCCGACAGGTGCTAGCTAACTATGGCTACACCTTC.

Comments on this clone: Germline and junction disagree at one end, which may indicate a read error. The rearrangement uses TRBV30 and TRBJ2-6, with a tentative D call TRBD1 (5 bases). From germline, CDR1 is GTSNPN and CDR2 SVGIG (reference sequence). This CDR3 has 16 amino acids. Written as DNA, the CDR3 is TGTGCCTGGAGGTTCGCAGGCTTCTCTGGGGCCAACGGCCTGACTTTC. It is translated as CAWRFAGFSGANGLTF.